This T cell receptor beta chain is drawn from a study of low-dose radiotherapy and immunotherapy resistance in tumors. The germline gives CDR1 LGHNA, CDR2 YNFKEQ. The CDR3 is 17 amino acids. The V gene end was trimmed by 4 bases and the J gene end by 5 bases; junction bases not matched to a gene: 9. TRAV and TRBV primers primed cDNA for both TCRalpha and TCRbeta. TCR amplification used roughly 20 PCR cycles, a constant-region primer and a V-primer adapter. TCRdb redid the calling of the reads with MiXCR, one entry per CDR3 protein. Of 100,000 or so distinct CDR3 sequences listed, 9.4% are singletons. Noted time point: before trial treatment. At least ten counts were recorded for this clonotype.

The chain joins TRBV4-2 to TRBJ2-4, with 12 bases lining up with TRBD2. This TCR was sampled from a male donor with prostate cancer. The starting material was PBMCs, obtained before treatment. DNA for the CDR3: TGTGCCAGCAGCCGGTCACTAGCGGGAGGCCCCCAAAACATTCAGTACTTC. Encoded protein: CASSRSLAGGPQNIQYF.